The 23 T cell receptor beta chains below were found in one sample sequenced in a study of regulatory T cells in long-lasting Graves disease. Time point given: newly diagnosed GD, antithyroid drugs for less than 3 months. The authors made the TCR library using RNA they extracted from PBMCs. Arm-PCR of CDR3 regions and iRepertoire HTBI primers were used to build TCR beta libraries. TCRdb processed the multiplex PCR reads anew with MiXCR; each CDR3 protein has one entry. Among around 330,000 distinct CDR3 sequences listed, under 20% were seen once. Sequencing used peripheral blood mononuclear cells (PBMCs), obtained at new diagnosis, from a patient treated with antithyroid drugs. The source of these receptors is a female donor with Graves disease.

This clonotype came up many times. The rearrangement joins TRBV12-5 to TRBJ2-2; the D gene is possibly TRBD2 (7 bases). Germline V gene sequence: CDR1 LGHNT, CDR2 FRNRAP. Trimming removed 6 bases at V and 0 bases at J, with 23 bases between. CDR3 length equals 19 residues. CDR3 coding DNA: TGTGCTAGTGGCAGGGGATTGGGAGCGGGACATACGAACACCGGGGAGCTGTTTTTT. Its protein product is CASGRGLGAGHTNTGELFF.

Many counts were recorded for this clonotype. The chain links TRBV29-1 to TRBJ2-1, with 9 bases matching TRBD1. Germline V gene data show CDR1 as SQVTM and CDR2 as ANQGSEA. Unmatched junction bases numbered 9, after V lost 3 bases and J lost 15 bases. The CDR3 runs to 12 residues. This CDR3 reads CSVEILGQGPFF. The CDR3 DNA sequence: TGCAGCGTTGAGATATTGGGACAGGGCCCGTTCTTC.

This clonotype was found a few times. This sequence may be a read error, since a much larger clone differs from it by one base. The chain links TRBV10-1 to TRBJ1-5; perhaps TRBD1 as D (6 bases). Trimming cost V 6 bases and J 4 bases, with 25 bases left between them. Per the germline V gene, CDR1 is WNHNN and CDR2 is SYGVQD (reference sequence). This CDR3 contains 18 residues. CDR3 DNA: TGCGCCAGCAGCTTTTTCGGTTGGGGGGGGCTAGGGAATCAGCCCCAGCATTTT. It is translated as CASSFFGWGGLGNQPQHF.

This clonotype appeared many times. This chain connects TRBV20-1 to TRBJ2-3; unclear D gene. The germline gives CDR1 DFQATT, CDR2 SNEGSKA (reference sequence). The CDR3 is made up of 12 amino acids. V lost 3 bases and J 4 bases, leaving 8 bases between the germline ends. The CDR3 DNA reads TGCAGTGCTAGCCCGAGCCCAGATACGCAGTATTTT. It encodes CSASPSPDTQYF.

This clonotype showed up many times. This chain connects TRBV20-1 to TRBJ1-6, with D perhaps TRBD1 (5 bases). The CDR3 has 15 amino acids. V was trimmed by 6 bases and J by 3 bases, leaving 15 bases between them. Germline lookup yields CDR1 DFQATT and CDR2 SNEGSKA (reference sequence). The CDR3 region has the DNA TGCAGTGCAACGACAGCGAAAGACTATAATTCACCCCTCCACTTT. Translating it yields CSATTAKDYNSPLHF.

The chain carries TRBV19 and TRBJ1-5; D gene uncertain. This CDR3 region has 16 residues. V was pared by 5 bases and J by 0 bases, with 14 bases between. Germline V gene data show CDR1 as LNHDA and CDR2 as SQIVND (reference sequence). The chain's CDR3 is CASSGWQTDSNQPQHF. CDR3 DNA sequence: TGTGCCAGTAGTGGGTGGCAGACGGATAGCAATCAGCCCCAGCATTTT. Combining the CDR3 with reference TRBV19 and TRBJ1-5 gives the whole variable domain DGGITQSPKYLFRKEGQNVTLSCEQNLNHDAMYWYRQDPGQGLRLIYYSQIVNDFQKGDIAEGYSVSREKKESFPLTVTSAQKNPTAFYLCASSGWQTDSNQPQHFGDGTRLSIL.

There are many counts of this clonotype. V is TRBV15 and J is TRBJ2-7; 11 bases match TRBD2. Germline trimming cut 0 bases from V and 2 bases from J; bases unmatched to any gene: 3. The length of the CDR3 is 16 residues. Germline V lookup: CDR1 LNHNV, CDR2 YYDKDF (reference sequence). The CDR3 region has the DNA TGTGCCACCAGCAGAGACGTAGCGGGAGGGACCTACGAGCAGTACTTC. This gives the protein CATSRDVAGGTYEQYF.

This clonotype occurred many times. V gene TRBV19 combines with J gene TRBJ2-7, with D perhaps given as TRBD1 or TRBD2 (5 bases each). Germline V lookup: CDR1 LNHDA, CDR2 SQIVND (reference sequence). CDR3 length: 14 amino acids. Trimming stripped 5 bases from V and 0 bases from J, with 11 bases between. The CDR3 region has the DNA TGTGCCAGTAGTGTGGGACCTGGCTCCTACGAGCAGTACTTC. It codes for CASSVGPGSYEQYF.

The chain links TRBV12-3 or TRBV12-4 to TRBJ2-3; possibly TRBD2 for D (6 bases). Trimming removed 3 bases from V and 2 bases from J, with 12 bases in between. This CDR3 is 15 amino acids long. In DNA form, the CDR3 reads TGTGCCAGCAGTTTCCAGGAGGGCCACACAGATACGCAGTATTTT. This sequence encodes CASSFQEGHTDTQYF.

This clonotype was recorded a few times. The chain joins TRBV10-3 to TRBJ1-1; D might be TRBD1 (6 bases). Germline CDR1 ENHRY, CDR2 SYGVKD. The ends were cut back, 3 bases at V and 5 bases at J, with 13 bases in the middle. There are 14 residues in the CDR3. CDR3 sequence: CAISELSQGTEAFF. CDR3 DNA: TGTGCCATCAGTGAACTGTCGCAGGGGACTGAAGCTTTCTTT.

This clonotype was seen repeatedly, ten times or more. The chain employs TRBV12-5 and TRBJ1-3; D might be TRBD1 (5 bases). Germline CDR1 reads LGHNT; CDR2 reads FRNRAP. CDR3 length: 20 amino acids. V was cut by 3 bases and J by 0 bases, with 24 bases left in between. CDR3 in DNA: TGTGCTAGTGGTTTATCGATTTTTCGGGACCGCGACCACTCTGGAAACACCATATATTTT. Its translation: CASGLSIFRDRDHSGNTIYF.

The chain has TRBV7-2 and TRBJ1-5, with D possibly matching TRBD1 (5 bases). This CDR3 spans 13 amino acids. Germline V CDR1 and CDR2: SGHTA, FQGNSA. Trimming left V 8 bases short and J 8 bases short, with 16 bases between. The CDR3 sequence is CASALGTAEPQHF. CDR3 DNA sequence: TGTGCCAGCGCCCTAGGGACGGCTGAGCCCCAGCATTTT.

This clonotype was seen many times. DNA for the CDR3: TGCGCCAGCAGCTTGGGCCCAGGTATGAACACTGAAGCTTTCTTT. As protein: CASSLGPGMNTEAFF. The chain recombines TRBV5-1 with TRBJ1-1, with D uncertain. The CDR3 length is 15 residues. CDR1 is SGHRS, CDR2 YFSETQ, per germline. V shed 0 bases and J shed 0 bases, with 9 bases lying between them.

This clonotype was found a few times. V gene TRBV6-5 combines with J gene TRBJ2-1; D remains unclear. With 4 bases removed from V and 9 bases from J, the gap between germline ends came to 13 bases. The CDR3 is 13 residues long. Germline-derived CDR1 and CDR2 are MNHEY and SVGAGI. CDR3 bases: TGTGCCAGCAGTTTCAAGGAGCTCAGTGAGCAGTTCTTC. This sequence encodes CASSFKELSEQFF.

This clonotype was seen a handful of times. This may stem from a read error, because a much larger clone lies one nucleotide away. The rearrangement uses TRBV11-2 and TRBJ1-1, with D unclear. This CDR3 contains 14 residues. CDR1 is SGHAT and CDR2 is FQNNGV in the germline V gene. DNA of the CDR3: TGTGCCAGCGGCTTAGAACCCGGAGGCACTGAAGCTTTCTTT. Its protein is CASGLEPGGTEAFF.

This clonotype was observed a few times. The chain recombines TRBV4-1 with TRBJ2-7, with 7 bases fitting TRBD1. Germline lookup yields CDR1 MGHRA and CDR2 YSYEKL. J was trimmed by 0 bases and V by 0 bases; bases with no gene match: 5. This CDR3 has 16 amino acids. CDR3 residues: CASSQDLKGASYEQYF. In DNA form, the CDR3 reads TGCGCCAGCAGCCAAGATCTCAAGGGGGCCTCCTACGAGCAGTACTTC.

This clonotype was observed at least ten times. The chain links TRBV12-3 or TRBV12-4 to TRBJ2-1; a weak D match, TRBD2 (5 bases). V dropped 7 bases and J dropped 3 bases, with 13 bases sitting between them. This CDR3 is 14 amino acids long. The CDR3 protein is CASTAYRGYNEQFF. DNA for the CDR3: TGTGCCAGCACGGCCTATCGGGGCTACAATGAGCAGTTCTTC.

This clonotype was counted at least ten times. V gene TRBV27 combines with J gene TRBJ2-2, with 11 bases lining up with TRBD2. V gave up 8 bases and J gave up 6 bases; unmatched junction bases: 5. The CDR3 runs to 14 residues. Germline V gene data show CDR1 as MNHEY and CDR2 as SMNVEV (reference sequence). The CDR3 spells CASLSGRASGELFF. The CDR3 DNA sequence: TGTGCCAGCCTTAGCGGGAGGGCCTCCGGGGAGCTGTTTTTT.

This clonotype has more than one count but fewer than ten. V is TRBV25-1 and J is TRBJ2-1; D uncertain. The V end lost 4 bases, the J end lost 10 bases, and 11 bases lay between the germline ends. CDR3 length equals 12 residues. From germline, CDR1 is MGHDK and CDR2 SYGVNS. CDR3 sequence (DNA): TGTGCCAGCAGTGCTGACTGGGGAGAGCAGTTCTTC. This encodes CASSADWGEQFF.

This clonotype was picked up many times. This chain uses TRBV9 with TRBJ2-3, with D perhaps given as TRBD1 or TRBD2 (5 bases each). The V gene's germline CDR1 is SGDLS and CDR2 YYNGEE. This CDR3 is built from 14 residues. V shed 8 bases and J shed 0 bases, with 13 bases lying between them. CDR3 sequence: CASARGTSTDTQYF. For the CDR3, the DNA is TGTGCCAGTGCGAGGGGAACCAGCACAGATACGCAGTATTTT.

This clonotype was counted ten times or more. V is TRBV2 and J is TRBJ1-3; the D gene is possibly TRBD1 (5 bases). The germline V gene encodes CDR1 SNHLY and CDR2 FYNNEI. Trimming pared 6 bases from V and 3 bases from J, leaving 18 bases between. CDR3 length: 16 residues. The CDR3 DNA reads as TGTGCCAGCAGCCGCATGACAGTGCTTAGTGGAAACACCATATATTTT. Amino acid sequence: CASSRMTVLSGNTIYF. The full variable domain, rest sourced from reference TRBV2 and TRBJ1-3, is EPEVTQTPSHQVTQMGQEVILRCVPISNHLYFYWYRQILGQKVEFLVSFYNNEISEKSEIFDDQFSVERPDGSNFTLKIRSTKLEDSAMYFCASSRMTVLSGNTIYFGEGSWLTVV.

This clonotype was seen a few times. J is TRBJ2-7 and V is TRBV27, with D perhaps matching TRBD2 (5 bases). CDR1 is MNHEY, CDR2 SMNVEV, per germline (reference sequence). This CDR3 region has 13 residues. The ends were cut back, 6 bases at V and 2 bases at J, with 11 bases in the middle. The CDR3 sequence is CASRQLGTYEQYF. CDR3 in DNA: TGTGCCAGCAGACAACTAGGGACCTACGAGCAGTACTTC.

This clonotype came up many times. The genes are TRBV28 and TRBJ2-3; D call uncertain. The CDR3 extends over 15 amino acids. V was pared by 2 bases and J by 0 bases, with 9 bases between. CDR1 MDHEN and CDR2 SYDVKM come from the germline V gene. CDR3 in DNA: TGTGCCAGCAGTTTAAGAACATCTAGCACAGATACGCAGTATTTT. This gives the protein CASSLRTSSTDTQYF.